This T cell receptor beta chain was captured in a study of shared clonotypes between healthy human individuals. General study findings and limits: Non-shared clonotypes displayed generation probabilities falling below those of clonotypes present in all four donors. Naive subsets usually exceeded memory subsets in estimated richness.

About this clone: Its antigen is as yet unknown.

The CDR3 extends over 13 amino acids. V was cut by 4 bases and J by 4 bases, with 11 bases left in between. Germline-derived CDR1 and CDR2 are SGDLS and YYNGEE. TCRdb keeps only in-frame clones here, not all; method: immunoSEQ multiplex PCR. The data show roughly 1.4 million clones, 98% seen once. The sequenced sample was naive CD4+ T cells sorted from blood. Subset: CD45RA+ positively selected. This TCR came from a man aged 25 to 45 in good health. The V and J genes are TRBV9 and TRBJ1-2, with unresolved D. CDR3 nucleotide sequence: TGTGCCAGCAGCAAGGTCGGTAGCTATGGCTACACCTTC. This sequence encodes CASSKVGSYGYTF. Variable domain in full (rest from reference TRBV9 and TRBJ1-2): DSGVTQTPKHLITATGQRVTLRCSPRSGDLSVYWYQQSLDQGLQFLIQYYNGEERAKGNILERFSAQQFPDLHSELNLSSLELGDSALYFCASSKVGSYGYTFGSGTRLTVV.